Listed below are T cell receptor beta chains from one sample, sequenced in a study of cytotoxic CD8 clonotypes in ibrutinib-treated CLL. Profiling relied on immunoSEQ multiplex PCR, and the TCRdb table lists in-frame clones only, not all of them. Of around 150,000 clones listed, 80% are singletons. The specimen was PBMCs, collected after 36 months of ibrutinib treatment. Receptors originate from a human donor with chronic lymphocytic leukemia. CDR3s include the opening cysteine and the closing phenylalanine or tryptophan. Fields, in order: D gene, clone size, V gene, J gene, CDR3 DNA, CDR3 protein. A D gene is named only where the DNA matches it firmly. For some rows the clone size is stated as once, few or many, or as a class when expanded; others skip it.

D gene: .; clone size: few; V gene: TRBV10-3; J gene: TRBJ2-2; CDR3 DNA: TGTGCCATCCGTGGGGGGGCGGAGACCGGGGAGCTGTTTTTT; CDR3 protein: CAIRGGAETGELFF
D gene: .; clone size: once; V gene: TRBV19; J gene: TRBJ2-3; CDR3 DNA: TGTGCCAGTAAGTGGACAGCAACCGGCACAGATACGCAGTATTTT; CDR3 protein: CASKWTATGTDTQYF
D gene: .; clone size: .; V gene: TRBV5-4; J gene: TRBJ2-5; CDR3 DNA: TGTGCCAGCAGCTTATCCACCGGGACATTCCTCGGGGAGACCCAGTACTTC; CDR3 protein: CASSLSTGTFLGETQYF
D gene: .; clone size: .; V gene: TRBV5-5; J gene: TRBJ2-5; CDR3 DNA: TGTGCCAGCACGAAATTACAGGGGGGGGAGACCCAGTACTTC; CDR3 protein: CASTKLQGGETQYF
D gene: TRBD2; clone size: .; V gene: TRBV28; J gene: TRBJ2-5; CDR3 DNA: TGTGCCAGCAGTTTTCGGGGGGGCGAAGAGACCCAGTACTTC; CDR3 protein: CASSFRGGEETQYF
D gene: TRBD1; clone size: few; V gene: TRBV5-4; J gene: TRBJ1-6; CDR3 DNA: TGTGCCAGCAGCTTGGGTGGACAGGGATATTCACCCCTCCACTTT; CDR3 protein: CASSLGGQGYSPLHF
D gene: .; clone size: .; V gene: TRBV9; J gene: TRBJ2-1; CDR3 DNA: TGTGCCAGCAGCCCTTCCATTATTTACAATGAGCAGTTCTTC; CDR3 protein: CASSPSIIYNEQFF
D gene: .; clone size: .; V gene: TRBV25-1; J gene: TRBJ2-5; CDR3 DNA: TGTGCCAGCAGTGAATTACGGGGGTCGCGGGAGACCCAGTACTTC; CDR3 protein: CASSELRGSRETQYF
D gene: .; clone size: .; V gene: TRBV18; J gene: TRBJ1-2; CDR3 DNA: TGTGCCAGCTCACCAGATAGCGCCTTCCGGTATGGCTACACCTTC; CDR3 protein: CASSPDSAFRYGYTF
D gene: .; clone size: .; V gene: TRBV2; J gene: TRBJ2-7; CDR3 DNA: TGTGCCAGCAGTAGGGGCAAGCTAGCTCACTACGAGCAGTACTTC; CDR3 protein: CASSRGKLAHYEQYF
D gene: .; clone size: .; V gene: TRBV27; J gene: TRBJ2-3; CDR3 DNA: TGTGCCAGCAGTTTAAAACAGGGTATGGCAGATACGCAGTATTTT; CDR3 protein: CASSLKQGMADTQYF
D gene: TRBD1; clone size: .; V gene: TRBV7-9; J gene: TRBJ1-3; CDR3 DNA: TGTGCCAGCAGCTTAGGACAGGGGGCTGGATACACCATATATTTT; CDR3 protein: CASSLGQGAGYTIYF
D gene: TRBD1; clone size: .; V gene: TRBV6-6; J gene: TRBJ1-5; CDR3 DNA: TGTGCCAGCAGAAACGGACAGGACGGTAGCAATCAGCCCCAGCATTTT; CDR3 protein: CASRNGQDGSNQPQHF
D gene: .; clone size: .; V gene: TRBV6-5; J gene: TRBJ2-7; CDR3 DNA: TGTGCCAGCAGTTACTCGGGGTGGGGCGCGGGTTACGAGCAGTACTTC; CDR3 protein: CASSYSGWGAGYEQYF
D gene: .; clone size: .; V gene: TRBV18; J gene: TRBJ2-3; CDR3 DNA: TGTGCCAGCTCACCTCGGCGGACCTTCACAGATACGCAGTATTTT; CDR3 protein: CASSPRRTFTDTQYF
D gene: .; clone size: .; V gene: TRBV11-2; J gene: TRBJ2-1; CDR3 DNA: TGTGCCAGCAAGACTAGGAAATACAATGAGCAGTTCTTC; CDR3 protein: CASKTRKYNEQFF
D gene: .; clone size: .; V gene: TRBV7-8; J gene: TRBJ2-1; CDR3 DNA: TGTGCCAGTTCGGCCTTGGTGAACTCCTACAATGAGCAGTTCTTC; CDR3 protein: CASSALVNSYNEQFF
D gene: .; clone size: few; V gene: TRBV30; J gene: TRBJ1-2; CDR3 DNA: TGTGCCTGGACAGGGAGGGACTATGGCTACACCTTC; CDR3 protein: CAWTGRDYGYTF
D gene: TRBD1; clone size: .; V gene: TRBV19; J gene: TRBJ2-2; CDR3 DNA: TGTGCCAGTAGTGTCACAGGGGGCCTTAACACCGGGGAGCTGTTTTTT; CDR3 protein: CASSVTGGLNTGELFF
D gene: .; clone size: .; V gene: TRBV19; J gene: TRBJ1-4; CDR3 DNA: TGTGCAAGTTCCGGGGCCGAGGGTGAAAAACTGTTTTTT; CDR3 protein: CASSGAEGEKLFF
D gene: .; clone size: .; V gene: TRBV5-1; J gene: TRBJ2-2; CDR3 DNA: TGCGCCAGCAGCTGGAACACCGGGGAGCTGTTTTTT; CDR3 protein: CASSWNTGELFF
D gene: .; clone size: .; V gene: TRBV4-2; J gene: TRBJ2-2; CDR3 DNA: TGTGCCAGCAGCCAAGTCAGGGCAGGGACCGGGGAGCTGTTTTTT; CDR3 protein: CASSQVRAGTGELFF
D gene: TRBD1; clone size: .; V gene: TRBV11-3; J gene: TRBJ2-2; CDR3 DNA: TGTGCCAGCAGCTTGGGACAGGGGGCGAACACCGGGGAGCTGTTTTTT; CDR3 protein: CASSLGQGANTGELFF
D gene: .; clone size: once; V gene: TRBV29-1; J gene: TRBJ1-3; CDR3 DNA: TGCAGCGGTCGATTTGGAAACACCATATATTTT; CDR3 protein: CSGRFGNTIYF
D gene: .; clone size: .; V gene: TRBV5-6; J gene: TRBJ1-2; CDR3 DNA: TGTGCCAGCAGCTTTTTTCAGGGATTGGGTTTCGGCTACACCTTC; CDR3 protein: CASSFFQGLGFGYTF
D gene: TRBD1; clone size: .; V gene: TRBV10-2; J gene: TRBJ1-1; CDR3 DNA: TGCGCCAGCAGTGAGCCACCGACAGGGGGCGAGGGCACTGAAGCTTTCTTT; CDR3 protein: CASSEPPTGGEGTEAFF
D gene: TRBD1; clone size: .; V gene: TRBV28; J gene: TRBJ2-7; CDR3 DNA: TGTGCCAGCAGCCCCGGCGGGACAGGGGGACTATACGAGCAGTACTTC; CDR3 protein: CASSPGGTGGLYEQYF
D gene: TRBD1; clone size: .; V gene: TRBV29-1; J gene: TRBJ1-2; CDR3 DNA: TGCAGCGTAGATCGACAGGGGGCGGGTGGCTACACCTTC; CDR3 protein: CSVDRQGAGGYTF
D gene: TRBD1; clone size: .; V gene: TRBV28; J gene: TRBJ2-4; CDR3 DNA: TGTGCCAGCAGTACCCTTACAGGGGTTAAGTACTTC; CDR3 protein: CASSTLTGVKYF
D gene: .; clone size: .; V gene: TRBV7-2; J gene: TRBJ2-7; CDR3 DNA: TGTGCCAGCAGCTTAGGCAGCTACGAGCAGTACTTC; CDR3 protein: CASSLGSYEQYF
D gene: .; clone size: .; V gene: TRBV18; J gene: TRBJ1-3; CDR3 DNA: TGTGCCAGCTCACCATACTCATATAGTCGGGAATACTCTGGAAACACCATATATTTT; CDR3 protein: CASSPYSYSREYSGNTIYF
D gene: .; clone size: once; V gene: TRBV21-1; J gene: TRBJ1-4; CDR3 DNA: TGTGCCAGCAGCAAAGGTGGGCCGGGAGCTAATGAAAAACTGTTTTTT; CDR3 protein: CASSKGGPGANEKLFF
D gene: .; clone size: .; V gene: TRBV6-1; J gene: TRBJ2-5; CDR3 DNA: TGTGCCAGCAGTGGCCGACAGGGAGGTGAAGAGACCCAGTACTTC; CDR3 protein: CASSGRQGGEETQYF
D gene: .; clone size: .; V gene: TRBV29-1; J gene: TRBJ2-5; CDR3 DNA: TGCAGCTCTCTACACCGGAGGGAGACCCAGTACTTC; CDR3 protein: CSSLHRRETQYF
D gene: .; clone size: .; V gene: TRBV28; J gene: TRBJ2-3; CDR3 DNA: TGTGCCAGCAGTCGTCGACACATCCGCACAGATACGCAGTATTTT; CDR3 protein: CASSRRHIRTDTQYF
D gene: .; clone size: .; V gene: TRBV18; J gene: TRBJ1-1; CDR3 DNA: TGTGCCAGCTCACCAGGTAGACAGAAGTTGAACACTGAAGCTTTCTTT; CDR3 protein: CASSPGRQKLNTEAFF
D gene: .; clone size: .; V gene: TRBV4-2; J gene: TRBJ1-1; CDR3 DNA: TGTGCCAGCAGGCCGGGACTGAACACTGAAGCTTTCTTT; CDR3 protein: CASRPGLNTEAFF
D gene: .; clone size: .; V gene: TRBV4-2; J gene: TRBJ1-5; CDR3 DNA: TGTGCCAGCAGCCCCCTGGGGGGGGATCAGCCCCAGCATTTT; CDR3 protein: CASSPLGGDQPQHF
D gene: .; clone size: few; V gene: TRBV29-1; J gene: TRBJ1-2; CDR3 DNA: TGCAGCGTTAGATTAGGGCCCAACTATGGCTACACCTTC; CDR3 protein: CSVRLGPNYGYTF
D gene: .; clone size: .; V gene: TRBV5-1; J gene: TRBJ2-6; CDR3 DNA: TGCGCCAGCAGCCCTACGCCCGGGGCCAACGTCCTGACTTTC; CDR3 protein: CASSPTPGANVLTF
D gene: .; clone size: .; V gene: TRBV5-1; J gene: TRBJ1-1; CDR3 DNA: TGCGCCAGCAGCTTGGATTCGGGGACGGGCACTGAAGCTTTCTTT; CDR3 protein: CASSLDSGTGTEAFF
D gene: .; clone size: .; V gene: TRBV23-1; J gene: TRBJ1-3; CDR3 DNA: TGCGCCAGCAGTCAATCACACGGAAAGAGCTCTGGAAACACCATATATTTT; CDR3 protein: CASSQSHGKSSGNTIYF
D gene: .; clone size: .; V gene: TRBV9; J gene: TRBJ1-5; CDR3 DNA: TGTGCCAGCAGCGTAGCACAGAGATATAGCAATCAGCCCCAGCATTTT; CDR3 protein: CASSVAQRYSNQPQHF
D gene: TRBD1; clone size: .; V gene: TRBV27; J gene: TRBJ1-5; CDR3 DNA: TGTGCCAGCAGTGCCGACCCAGGGGGCTGGCAGCCCCAGCATTTT; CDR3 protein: CASSADPGGWQPQHF
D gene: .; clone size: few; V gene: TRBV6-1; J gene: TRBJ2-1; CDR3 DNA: TGTGCCAGCCCCCGAAATCCTATTGAGCAGTTCTTC; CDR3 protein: CASPRNPIEQFF
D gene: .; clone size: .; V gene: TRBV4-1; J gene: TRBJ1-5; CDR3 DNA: TGCGCCAGCAGCCAAGAGACACGTAGCAATCAGCCCCAGCATTTT; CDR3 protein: CASSQETRSNQPQHF
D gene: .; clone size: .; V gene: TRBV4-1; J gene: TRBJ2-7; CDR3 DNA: TGCGCCAGCAGCCAGTACCCCAGGGATGGTGGGACCGAGCAGTACTTC; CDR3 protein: CASSQYPRDGGTEQYF
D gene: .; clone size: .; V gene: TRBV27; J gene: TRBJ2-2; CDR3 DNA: TGTGCCAGCAGTTTGTCCGGGGGGCTTGACACCGGGGAGCTGTTTTTT; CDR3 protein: CASSLSGGLDTGELFF
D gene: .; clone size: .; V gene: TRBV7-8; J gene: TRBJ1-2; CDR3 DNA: TGTGCCAGCAGCTTAGGAGGGGCAGGTCTCTATGGCTACACCTTC; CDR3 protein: CASSLGGAGLYGYTF
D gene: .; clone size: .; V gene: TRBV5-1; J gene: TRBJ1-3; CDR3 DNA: TGCGCCAGCAGCCGGGACCCTGGCTCTGGAAACACCATATATTTT; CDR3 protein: CASSRDPGSGNTIYF
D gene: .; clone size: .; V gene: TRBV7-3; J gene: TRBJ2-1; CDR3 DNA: TGTGCCAGCAGCCCCTCGGGCGACTACTCCCCGTTCTTC; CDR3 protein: CASSPSGDYSPFF
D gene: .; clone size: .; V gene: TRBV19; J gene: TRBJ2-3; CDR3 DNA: TGTGCCAGTAGTATTAGTGACCATAAAACTGATACGCAGTATTTT; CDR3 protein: CASSISDHKTDTQYF